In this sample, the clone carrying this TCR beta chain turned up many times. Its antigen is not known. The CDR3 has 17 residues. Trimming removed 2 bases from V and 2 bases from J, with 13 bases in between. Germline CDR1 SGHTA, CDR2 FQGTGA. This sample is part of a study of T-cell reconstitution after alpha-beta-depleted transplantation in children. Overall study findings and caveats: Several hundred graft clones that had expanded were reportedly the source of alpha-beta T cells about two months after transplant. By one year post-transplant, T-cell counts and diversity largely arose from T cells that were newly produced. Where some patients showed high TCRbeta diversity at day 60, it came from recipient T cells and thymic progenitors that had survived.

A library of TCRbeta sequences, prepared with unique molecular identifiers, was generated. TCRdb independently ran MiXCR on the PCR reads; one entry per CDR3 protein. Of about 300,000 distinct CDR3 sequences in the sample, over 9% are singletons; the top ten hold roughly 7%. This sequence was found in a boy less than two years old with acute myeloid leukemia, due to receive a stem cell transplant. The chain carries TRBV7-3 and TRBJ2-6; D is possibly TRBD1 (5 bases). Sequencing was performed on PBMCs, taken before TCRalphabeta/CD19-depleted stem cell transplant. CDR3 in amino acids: CASSLQAGRTGANVLTF. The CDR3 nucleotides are TGTGCCAGCAGCTTACAGGCAGGGCGAACTGGGGCCAACGTCCTGACTTTC.